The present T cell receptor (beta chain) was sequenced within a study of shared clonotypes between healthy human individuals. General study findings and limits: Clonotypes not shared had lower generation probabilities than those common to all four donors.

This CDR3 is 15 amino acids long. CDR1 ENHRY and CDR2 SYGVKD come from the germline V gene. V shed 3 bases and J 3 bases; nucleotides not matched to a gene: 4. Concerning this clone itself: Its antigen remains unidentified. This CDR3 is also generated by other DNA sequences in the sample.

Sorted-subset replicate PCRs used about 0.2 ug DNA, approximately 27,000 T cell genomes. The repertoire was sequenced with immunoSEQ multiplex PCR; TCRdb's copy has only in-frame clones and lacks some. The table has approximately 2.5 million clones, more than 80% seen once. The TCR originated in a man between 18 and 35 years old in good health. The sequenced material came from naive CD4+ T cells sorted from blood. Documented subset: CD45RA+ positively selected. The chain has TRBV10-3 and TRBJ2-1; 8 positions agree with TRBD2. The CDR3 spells CAISDGGGLYNEQFF. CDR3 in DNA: TGTGCCATCAGTGACGGCGGGGGGCTCTACAATGAGCAGTTCTTC.